What follows are 32 T cell receptor beta chains derived from one specimen sequenced in a study of T cells in localized non-small cell lung cancer. TCRdb keeps only in-frame clones here, not all; method: immunoSEQ multiplex PCR. The table lists approximately 33,000 clones, roughly 87% of them singletons. Sequenced material: peripheral blood, taken before any cancer treatment. The receptors shown here come from a woman aged 35 to 70 with stage I lung adenocarcinoma.

The chain is built from TRBV2 and TRBJ2-2; D ambiguous. The CDR3 consists of 13 residues. Trimming removed 4 bases at V and 4 bases at J, with 7 bases between. Germline V lookup: CDR1 SNHLY, CDR2 FYNNEI. The CDR3 coding sequence is TGTGCCAGCAGTGGACGCGGCACCGGGGAGCTGTTTTTT. Amino acid sequence: CASSGRGTGELFF.

This chain uses TRBV7-2 with TRBJ2-4; 7 bases fit TRBD1. The CDR3 length is 16 residues. V shed 1 base, J shed 3 bases, and the junction held 6 bases outside the gene matches. In germline, CDR1 is SGHTA, CDR2 FQGNSA. The CDR3 is CASSLGWDRNKNIQYF. DNA for the CDR3: TGTGCCAGCAGCTTAGGATGGGACAGAAACAAAAACATTCAGTACTTC.

The chain combines TRBV18 with TRBJ1-5; no clear D gene. The CDR3 has 13 residues. Germline assignment: CDR1 KGHSH and CDR2 LQKENI. The V gene lost 4 bases and the J gene lost 2 bases, with 6 bases spanning the gap. For the CDR3, the DNA is TGTGCCAGCTCACTGGACGGCAATCAGCCCCAGCATTTT. Protein sequence: CASSLDGNQPQHF.

This chain connects TRBV19 to TRBJ1-5; unclear D gene. Germline values: CDR1 LNHDA, CDR2 SQIVND (reference sequence). V was clipped by 5 bases and J by 0 bases, with 14 bases between them. This CDR3 region has 16 residues. Written as DNA, the CDR3 is TGTGCCAGTAGTCCCCCCGCCTCCGGTAGCAATCAGCCCCAGCATTTT. Translation: CASSPPASGSNQPQHF.

The V call is TRBV2, the J call TRBJ2-2; 7 bases fit TRBD1. CDR1 and CDR2 (germline): SNHLY, FYNNEI. This CDR3 has 16 amino acids. With 6 bases clipped from V and 0 bases from J, the junction kept 7 bases outside the gene matches. The CDR3 DNA reads as TGTGCCAGCAGGTTTTCCGGGACAGCGAACACCGGGGAGCTGTTTTTT. It is translated as CASRFSGTANTGELFF.

The chain has TRBV9 and TRBJ2-5; D is unclear. With 4 bases removed from V and 5 bases from J, the gap between germline ends came to 9 bases. Germline lookup yields CDR1 SGDLS and CDR2 YYNGEE. CDR3 length: 12 residues. The CDR3 DNA reads TGTGCCAGCAGCCCACATTACGAGACCCAGTACTTC. It is translated as CASSPHYETQYF.

The V call is TRBV28, the J call TRBJ2-7; unclear D gene. Trimming pared 4 bases from V and 4 bases from J, leaving 8 bases between. The CDR3 is made up of 12 amino acids. Germline CDR1 and CDR2: MDHEN and SYDVKM. The CDR3 bases are TGTGCCAGCAGTTCCCCCCGGTACGAGCAGTACTTC. As protein: CASSSPRYEQYF. Combining the CDR3 with reference TRBV28 and TRBJ2-7 gives the whole variable domain DVKVTQSSRYLVKRTGEKVFLECVQDMDHENMFWYRQDPGLGLRLIYFSYDVKMKEKGDIPEGYSVSREKKERFSLILESASTNQTSMYLCASSSPRYEQYFGPGTRLTVT.

The rearrangement uses TRBV28 and TRBJ1-6, with D uncertain. The CDR3 is 16 residues long. Trimming stripped 2 bases from V and 6 bases from J, with 14 bases between. Germline V gives CDR1 MDHEN, CDR2 SYDVKM. This CDR3 reads CASSLGPTRSNSPLHF. As DNA, the CDR3 is TGTGCCAGCAGTTTAGGACCGACTAGGAGTAATTCACCCCTCCACTTT.

The rearrangement links TRBV6-5 to TRBJ2-5, with 10 bases matching TRBD2. Germline values: CDR1 MNHEY, CDR2 SVGAGI. CDR3 length equals 14 residues. J was trimmed by 3 bases and V by 5 bases; bases with no gene match: 3. The CDR3 DNA is TGTGCCAGCAGTAGGAGCGGGGGGGAAGAGACCCAGTACTTC. Translation: CASSRSGGEETQYF.

J is TRBJ1-1 and V is TRBV11-3; TRBD1 might be the D (5 bases). This CDR3 region has 13 residues. CDR1 is SGHNT and CDR2 is YENEEA in the germline V gene. With 5 bases removed from V and 0 bases from J, the gap between germline ends came to 7 bases. In DNA form, the CDR3 reads TGTGCCAGCAGCCCCAGGGTGAACACTGAAGCTTTCTTT. It yields the protein CASSPRVNTEAFF.

J is TRBJ1-2 and V is TRBV28; D call uncertain. The CDR3 totals 12 residues. Germline CDR1 MDHEN, CDR2 SYDVKM. V lost 3 bases to trimming and J lost 8 bases, with 10 bases between them. The CDR3 protein is CASSFVGYGYTF. The CDR3 DNA reads as TGTGCCAGCAGTTTTGTGGGCTACGGCTACACCTTC.

The chain couples TRBV4-2 to TRBJ2-2, with 7 bases matching TRBD1. The CDR3 has 21 amino acids. Germline assignment: CDR1 LGHNA and CDR2 YNFKEQ. The V and J ends lost 2 bases and 0 bases, in that order; junction bases with no gene match: 18. The CDR3 nucleotides are TGTGCCAGCAGCCAACGACTTACTTGGACAGGACGTAGTACGAACACCGGGGAGCTGTTTTTT. The encoded protein is CASSQRLTWTGRSTNTGELFF.

In DNA, the CDR3 is TGCGCCAGCAGCTTGAGGACAGGACTCACCGGGGAGCTGTTTTTT. Amino acids: CASSLRTGLTGELFF. The chain recombines TRBV5-1 with TRBJ2-2; 7 bases are a match to TRBD1. Germline loops: CDR1 SGHRS, CDR2 YFSETQ. V shed 1 base, J shed 4 bases, and the junction held 4 bases outside the gene matches. CDR3 length equals 15 residues.

V usage is TRBV28 and J usage is TRBJ1-5; D not resolved. CDR3 size: 15 residues. CDR1 MDHEN and CDR2 SYDVKM come from the germline V gene. Trimming stripped 6 bases from V and 2 bases from J, with 14 bases between. The CDR3 reads CASRNDTVGNQPQHF. CDR3 bases: TGTGCCAGCAGAAATGACACGGTAGGCAATCAGCCCCAGCATTTT.

In its sample, this clone was seen a few times. In DNA form, the CDR3 reads TGTGCCAGCAGCTCCTTGACAGGGGGAGCTGGCTACACCTTC. It specifies CASSSLTGGAGYTF. The chain is built from TRBV14 and TRBJ1-2; 9 positions match TRBD1. The CDR3 sequence is 14 residues long. The ends lost 5 bases at V and 7 bases at J; junction bases unmatched: 8. Germline CDR1 is SGHDN and CDR2 is FVKESK.

The rearrangement uses TRBV19 and TRBJ2-2; no clear D. The CDR3 spans 14 residues. With 3 bases removed from V and 0 bases from J, the gap between germline ends came to 5 bases. The germline gives CDR1 LNHDA, CDR2 SQIVND (reference sequence). CDR3 sequence (DNA): TGTGCCAGTAGTATGGCCCCGAACACCGGGGAGCTGTTTTTT. It codes for CASSMAPNTGELFF.

This chain uses TRBV4-2 with TRBJ2-7; 8 bases are shared with TRBD2. The CDR3 is made up of 17 amino acids. V trimming: 5 bases; J trimming: 6 bases; junction bases outside the gene matches: 18. Germline lookup yields CDR1 LGHNA and CDR2 YNFKEQ. The CDR3 loop reads CASSLRPGLDNYGEQYF. Here the CDR3 DNA reads TGTGCCAGCAGCTTACGCCCGGGACTAGACAATTACGGCGAGCAGTACTTC.

This clone has only a few counts. This chain links TRBV6-1 with TRBJ2-3; TRBD1 is a possible D gene (5 bases). Germline-derived CDR1 and CDR2 are MNHNS and SASEGT. The V gene lost 1 base and the J gene lost 3 bases, with 8 bases spanning the gap. The CDR3 loop spans 14 amino acids. Here the CDR3 DNA reads TGTGCCAGCAGTGAAGGACAGCCTACAGATACGCAGTATTTT. Translation gives CASSEGQPTDTQYF.

The J gene is TRBJ1-2, the V gene TRBV28; 7 bases align to TRBD1. CDR3 size: 14 residues. The ends lost 7 bases at V and 4 bases at J; junction bases unmatched: 9. Germline V gene data show CDR1 as MDHEN and CDR2 as SYDVKM. CDR3 loop: CASTTYRGLYGYTF. The CDR3 DNA sequence: TGTGCCAGCACCACCTACAGGGGCCTCTATGGCTACACCTTC.

The chain carries TRBV5-5 and TRBJ1-2; 8 bases agree with TRBD1. The CDR3 runs 15 residues. Per germline, CDR1 SGHKS and CDR2 YYEKEE (reference sequence). The J segment lost 3 bases and the V segment lost 4 bases, leaving 8 bases of the junction unmatched. CDR3 nucleotides: TGTGCCAGCAGCCCACAGGGGGGAGTTTACTATGGCTACACCTTC. This codes for CASSPQGGVYYGYTF. Full variable domain (missing parts from reference TRBV5-5 and TRBJ1-2): DAGVTQSPTHLIKTRGQQVTLRCSPISGHKSVSWYQQVLGQGPQFIFQYYEKEERGRGNFPDRFSARQFPNYSSELNVNALLLGDSALYLCASSPQGGVYYGYTFGSGTRLTVV.

V usage is TRBV30 and J usage is TRBJ1-1; D not resolved. Germline V gene sequence: CDR1 GTSNPN, CDR2 SVGIG (reference sequence). This CDR3 region has 11 residues. V lost 1 base to trimming and J lost 4 bases, with 4 bases between them. Written as DNA, the CDR3 is TGTGCCTGGAGTGATTTCACTGAAGCTTTCTTT. Its protein product is CAWSDFTEAFF.

The rearrangement links TRBV5-1 to TRBJ2-3, with 9 bases matching TRBD1. Germline CDR1 reads SGHRS; CDR2 reads YFSETQ. V was clipped by 0 bases and J by 5 bases; unmatched bases: 4. CDR3 length: 15 amino acids. The CDR3 is CASSLGQGGRDTQYF. CDR3 sequence (DNA): TGCGCCAGCAGCTTGGGACAGGGGGGAAGAGATACGCAGTATTTT.

The sample holds one count of this clone. The chain uses TRBV7-9 and TRBJ2-6, with TRBD1 identical over 8 bases. After removal of 1 base from V and 9 bases from J, the junction contained 11 bases not matched to a gene. Germline V lookup: CDR1 SEHNR, CDR2 FQNEAQ (reference sequence). The CDR3 is 17 amino acids. CDR3 nucleotide sequence: TGTGCCAGCAGCTTAGGGACAGGGCCCTTACTAGGCAACGTCCTGACTTTC. Translated, it gives CASSLGTGPLLGNVLTF. The whole variable domain, remainder taken from reference TRBV7-9 and TRBJ2-6, is DTGVSQNPRHKITKRGQNVTFRCDPISEHNRLYWYRQTLGQGPEFLTYFQNEAQLEKSRLLSDRFSAERPKGSFSTLEIQRTEQGDSAMYLCASSLGTGPLLGNVLTFGAGSRLTVL.

The CDR3 here is CASSSRTSGGSYEQYF. CDR3 nucleotides: TGCGCCAGCAGCTCCCGGACTAGCGGGGGGTCCTACGAGCAGTACTTC. The J gene is TRBJ2-7, the V gene TRBV5-1; TRBD2 aligns across 14 bases. V trimming: 3 bases; J trimming: 1 base; junction bases outside the gene matches: 3. The CDR3 sequence is 16 residues long. Germline V gene data show CDR1 as SGHRS and CDR2 as YFSETQ.

V and J are TRBV18 and TRBJ1-1; D possibly corresponds to TRBD1 (6 bases). Germline V gene sequence: CDR1 KGHSH, CDR2 LQKENI. V was cut by 4 bases and J by 3 bases, with 15 bases left in between. The CDR3 spans 15 residues. CDR3 loop: CASSLRPGVDTEAFF. The DNA of the CDR3 is TGTGCCAGCTCACTCAGGCCAGGGGTGGACACTGAAGCTTTCTTT.

The chain combines TRBV7-3 with TRBJ2-5; maybe TRBD1 (5 bases). Trimming pared 5 bases from V and 1 base from J, leaving 8 bases between. Looked up from germline, CDR1 is SGHTA and CDR2 is FQGTGA. This CDR3 is 13 amino acids long. The CDR3: CASSRGAQETQYF. CDR3 DNA: TGTGCCAGCAGCCGTGGGGCCCAAGAGACCCAGTACTTC. The full variable domain, in which reference TRBV7-3 and TRBJ2-5 provide the parts outside the CDR3, is GAGVSQTPSNKVTEKGKYVELRCDPISGHTALYWYRQSLGQGPEFLIYFQGTGAADDSGLPNDRFFAVRPEGSVSTLKIQRTERGDSAVYLCASSRGAQETQYFGPGTRLLVL.

In the case of this clone: The identical CDR3 is also encoded by other nucleotide sequences in the sample. The rearrangement joins TRBV6-5 to TRBJ2-3; either TRBD1 or TRBD2 may fit D (6 bases each). The CDR3 runs 14 residues. Germline V gene data show CDR1 as MNHEY and CDR2 as SVGAGI. Trimming pared 2 bases from V and 2 bases from J, leaving 8 bases between. Here the CDR3 DNA reads TGTGCCAGCAGTTACGGGGGGCCCACAGATACGCAGTATTTT. Translating gives CASSYGGPTDTQYF.

This clone appeared a few times. The V call is TRBV14, the J call TRBJ1-2; D perhaps matches TRBD1 (5 bases). CDR1 is SGHDN, CDR2 FVKESK, per germline. V was trimmed by 1 base and J by 8 bases, leaving 8 bases between them. CDR3 size: 12 residues. The CDR3 loop reads CASSQAGVGYTF. CDR3 DNA sequence: TGTGCCAGCAGCCAAGCGGGGGTGGGCTACACCTTC.

The rearrangement uses TRBV19 and TRBJ2-7; D is unresolved. The V end lost 8 bases, the J end lost 0 bases, and 17 bases lay between the germline ends. The CDR3 spans 15 residues. In germline, CDR1 is LNHDA, CDR2 SQIVND (reference sequence). The chain's CDR3 is CASPRTLRDSYEQYF. CDR3 coding DNA: TGTGCCAGTCCGCGGACCCTTCGAGACTCCTACGAGCAGTACTTC.

This clone has a single count. This chain uses TRBV11-2 with TRBJ2-1; D is perhaps TRBD1 (5 bases). Trimming left V 1 base short and J 0 bases short, with 13 bases between. This CDR3 contains 17 residues. In germline, CDR1 is SGHAT, CDR2 FQNNGV. The CDR3 region is CASSLVAQAYSYNEQFF. The CDR3 DNA reads TGTGCCAGCAGCTTAGTTGCACAGGCTTACTCCTACAATGAGCAGTTCTTC.

This clone was detected only a few times. This sequence joins TRBV7-3 and TRBJ2-3; 7 nucleotides match TRBD2. The CDR3 covers 16 residues. Germline CDR1 and CDR2: SGHTA and FQGTGA. Germline trimming cut 1 base from V and 2 bases from J; bases unmatched to any gene: 6. The CDR3 coding sequence is TGTGCCAGCAGCTTAAGAGGCGGGGGTGCCACAGATACGCAGTATTTT. Its protein is CASSLRGGGATDTQYF.

The chain combines TRBV5-1 with TRBJ2-5; TRBD1 matches at 9 bases. Germline V gene sequence: CDR1 SGHRS, CDR2 YFSETQ. Losses at the gene ends were 4 bases for V and 2 bases for J; bases not matched to a gene: 3. The CDR3 is 14 residues long. As DNA, the CDR3 is TGCGCCAGCAGCGTTGGACAGGGGCAAGAGACCCAGTACTTC. Its protein product is CASSVGQGQETQYF. The full variable domain, its missing parts supplied by reference TRBV5-1 and TRBJ2-5, is KAGVTQTPRYLIKTRGQQVTLSCSPISGHRSVSWYQQTPGQGLQFLFEYFSETQRNKGNFPGRFSGRQFSNSRSEMNVSTLELGDSALYLCASSVGQGQETQYFGPGTRLLVL.